A selection of T cell receptor beta chains follows, all from one sample in a study of blood T cell repertoires in COVID-19. Clones were sequenced by immunoSEQ multiplex PCR, and TCRdb holds only the in-frame ones, with some missing. The sample yields about 63,000 clones, about 82% seen once. The sample consisted of PBMCs or T cells enriched from blood (not recorded which). Source of these receptors: a woman aged 35 to 49 with acute COVID-19. The CDR3 runs from the conserved cysteine through the conserved F or W. A D gene is named only where the DNA matches it firmly. Expanded clones get a size class; other rows say once, few or many, or leave the size out.

TRBV18,18,TRBJ1-3,-,-,CASSPTLSARGAGNTIYF,TGTGCCAGCTCACCGACCTTATCGGCCCGAGGAGCTGGAAACACCATATATTTT
TRBV28,16,TRBJ2-3,-,TRBD1,CASSSQGQGRADTQYF,TGTGCCAGCAGTTCGCAAGGACAGGGCAGGGCAGATACGCAGTATTTT
TRBV4-1,14,TRBJ1-4,-,-,CASSTGPINEKLFF,TGCGCCAGCAGCACAGGCCCTATTAATGAAAAACTGTTTTTT
TRBV3-1/TRBV3-2,16,TRBJ2-5,-,TRBD2,CASSPRGGGTRETQYF,TGTGCCAGCAGCCCGCGGGGGGGCGGGACTAGAGAGACCCAGTACTTC
TRBV14,15,TRBJ2-1,-,TRBD2,CASSQASGGNNEQFF,TGTGCCAGCAGCCAAGCTAGCGGGGGAAACAATGAGCAGTTCTTC
TRBV7-3,13,TRBJ1-1,once,-,CASRAGVNTEAFF,TGTGCCAGCAGGGCGGGGGTGAACACTGAAGCTTTCTTT
TRBV11-3,15,TRBJ2-6,-,-,CASSLGSTGANVLTF,TGTGCCAGCAGCTTAGGGTCTACTGGGGCCAACGTCCTGACTTTC
TRBV28,21,TRBJ2-7,once,TRBD2,CASSLFAHRLAGGPTSYEQYF,TGTGCCAGCAGTTTATTCGCCCATAGACTAGCGGGAGGGCCGACGTCCTACGAGCAGTACTTC
TRBV5-1,18,TRBJ2-3,-,TRBD2,CASSPTSGGAGFSDTQYF,TGCGCCAGCAGCCCGACTAGCGGGGGGGCCGGCTTCTCGGATACGCAGTATTTT
TRBV7-2,13,TRBJ2-5,-,-,CASSSAGEETQYF,TGTGCCAGCAGCTCTGCAGGTGAAGAGACCCAGTACTTC
TRBV19,18,TRBJ1-5,-,-,CASSMRSKGVGDNQPQHF,TGTGCCAGTAGTATGAGATCCAAGGGGGTTGGAGACAATCAGCCCCAGCATTTT
TRBV19,15,TRBJ2-5,-,TRBD2,CASSTFAGGWETQYF,TGTGCCAGTAGTACCTTCGCGGGGGGGTGGGAGACCCAGTACTTC
TRBV5-1,19,TRBJ2-1,-,-,CASSLASGAGDSYYNEQFF,TGCGCCAGCAGCTTGGCCTCGGGGGCGGGAGACTCGTACTACAATGAGCAGTTCTTC
TRBV24-1,13,TRBJ1-2,-,TRBD1,CATRDSANYGYTF,TGTGCCACCCGGGACAGTGCTAACTATGGCTACACCTTC
TRBV6-1,13,TRBJ1-2,-,-,CASSDTGPYGYTF,TGTGCCAGCAGTGATACAGGGCCTTATGGCTACACCTTC
TRBV5-1,12,TRBJ2-2,-,-,CASSSNTGELFF,TGCGCCAGCAGCTCTAACACCGGGGAGCTGTTTTTT
TRBV10-3,14,TRBJ1-3,-,TRBD1,CATNDRGSGNTIYF,TGTGCCACAAACGACAGGGGCTCTGGAAACACCATATATTTT
TRBV19,15,TRBJ2-3,-,TRBD2,CASSIGGGSTDTQYF,TGTGCCAGTAGTATTGGCGGGGGGAGCACAGATACGCAGTATTTT
TRBV11-3,15,TRBJ2-2,-,-,CASSSGGTNTGELFF,TGTGCCAGCAGCTCCGGCGGGACCAACACCGGGGAGCTGTTTTTT
TRBV28,18,TRBJ2-3,-,TRBD1,CASSPDIGQGIFPDTQYF,TGTGCCAGCAGTCCTGACATAGGACAGGGGATTTTCCCAGATACGCAGTATTTT
TRBV10-2,15,TRBJ2-5,-,TRBD2,CASRVGGGFQETQYF,TGCGCCAGCCGCGTTGGCGGGGGGTTCCAAGAGACCCAGTACTTC
TRBV2,13,TRBJ2-2,-,-,CASKGDGTGELFF,TGTGCCAGCAAGGGGGACGGCACCGGGGAGCTGTTTTTT